Here is one T cell receptor beta chain with its context. This beta chain was picked up by a library intended for alpha chains and is off target, so its count carries little meaning. Germline loops: CDR1 SGHTA, CDR2 FQGTGA. This CDR3 spans 14 amino acids. V shed 1 base and J shed 0 bases, with 5 bases lying between them. One entry per CDR3 protein results from TCRdb running MiXCR on the RT-PCR reads. The sample consists of roughly 6,000 distinct CDR3 sequences, approximately 90% of them appearing once. The TCR comes from a female donor in good health, serving as a healthy control. The V gene is TRBV7-3, the J gene TRBJ2-3; D is unresolved. Input material: memory CD4+ T cells from blood. The CDR3 DNA follows: TGTGCCAGCAGCTTAATAGCCAGCACAGATACGCAGTATTTT. It codes for CASSLIASTDTQYF. Based on the CDR3 plus reference TRBV7-3 and TRBJ2-3, the full variable domain is GAGVSQTPSNKVTEKGKYVELRCDPISGHTALYWYRQSLGQGPEFLIYFQGTGAADDSGLPNDRFFAVRPEGSVSTLKIQRTERGDSAVYLCASSLIASTDTQYFGPGTRLTVL.